One TCR beta chain is described in this entry. Sequencing used immunoSEQ multiplex PCR; TCRdb keeps in-frame clones, though not all of them. The table shows 300,000 to 400,000 clones, with almost 90% occurring only once. The sample comes from a study of blood T cell repertoires in COVID-19. CDR1 is GTSNPN, CDR2 SVGIG, per germline (reference sequence). V lost 4 bases and J lost 4; bases outside the gene matches: 8. The CDR3 consists of 15 residues. Material for sequencing was peripheral blood. This TCR came from a young woman with COVID-19, enrolled during active disease. V usage is TRBV30 and J usage is TRBJ1-5, with TRBD1 matching 9 bases. The CDR3, as DNA: TGTGCCTGGAACCACGGACAGGGGCCTAATCAGCCCCAGCATTTT. Its translation: CAWNHGQGPNQPQHF.